Presented here are 19 T cell receptor beta chains from one specimen sequenced in a study of CD4 T cells in relation to SARS-CoV-2 and coronaviruses. Sequenced by immunoSEQ multiplex PCR; TCRdb stores in-frame clones only, minus some. The table has 65,000 or so clones, 80% to 90% seen once; the top ten hold over 1.5%. Unexposed donor CD4+ T cells date from about 2011-2018, before the COVID-19 pandemic. Sequenced: memory CD4+ T cells from PBMCs. All receptors come from a human donor in good health.

The rearrangement uses TRBV4-1 and TRBJ1-1, with TRBD1 as a possible D gene (5 bases). The CDR3 is 14 residues long. The V end was cut by 2 bases, the J end by 11 bases, with 18 bases between. Germline V gene lookup returns CDR1 MGHRA and CDR2 YSYEKL. Here the CDR3 reads CASSQQGFRERAFF. The DNA of the CDR3 is TGCGCCAGCAGCCAACAGGGTTTCCGCGAACGCGCTTTCTTT.

The genes are TRBV27 and TRBJ2-7; TRBD1 aligns across 9 bases. Germline V lookup: CDR1 MNHEY, CDR2 SMNVEV (reference sequence). V lost 0 bases and J lost 6; bases outside the gene matches: 9. This CDR3 has 16 residues. The CDR3 DNA sequence: TGTGCCAGCAGTTTATCGCTGGGACAGGGTTTTACCGAGCAGTACTTC. Translated, it gives CASSLSLGQGFTEQYF.

This chain joins TRBV5-4 and TRBJ2-6, with 8 bases fitting TRBD1. V was pared by 4 bases and J by 0 bases, with 6 bases of the junction left unmatched. Germline CDR1 is SGHNT and CDR2 is YYREEE (reference sequence). CDR3 length: 17 amino acids. CDR3 in amino acids: CASSPWTGSSGANVLTF. CDR3 bases: TGTGCCAGCAGCCCCTGGACAGGGAGCTCTGGGGCCAACGTCCTGACTTTC.

This chain uses TRBV18 with TRBJ1-1, with D unclear. From germline, CDR1 is KGHSH and CDR2 LQKENI. The ends were cut back, 3 bases at V and 1 base at J, with 3 bases in the middle. This CDR3 spans 12 amino acids. CDR3 sequence reads: CASSPPNTEAFF. CDR3 DNA: TGTGCCAGCTCACCCCCGAACACTGAAGCTTTCTTT.

This chain uses TRBV5-4 with TRBJ2-3; 11 bases map to TRBD1. The CDR3 loop spans 17 amino acids. The germline CDR1 and CDR2 sequences are SGHNT and YYREEE (reference sequence). Trimming cost V 3 bases and J 1 base; bases outside gene matches: 7. Written as DNA, the CDR3 is TGTGCCAGCAGCTCAGGACAGGGGGCGGTTGGCACAGATACGCAGTATTTT. Translating it yields CASSSGQGAVGTDTQYF. Variable domain in full (rest from reference TRBV5-4 and TRBJ2-3): ETGVTQSPTHLIKTRGQQVTLRCSSQSGHNTVSWYQQALGQGPQFIFQYYREEENGRGNFPPRFSGLQFPNYSSELNVNALELDDSALYLCASSSGQGAVGTDTQYFGPGTRLTVL.

The chain employs TRBV6-5 and TRBJ2-7; D unclear. Germline values: CDR1 MNHEY, CDR2 SVGAGI. This CDR3 spans 15 amino acids. V was shortened by 5 bases and J by 1 base, with 15 bases between the two germline ends. The CDR3 loop is CASSRSAPASYEQYF. CDR3 coding DNA: TGTGCCAGCAGTCGGAGTGCCCCCGCATCCTACGAGCAGTACTTC.

The chain is built from TRBV6-8 and TRBJ2-1, with 12 nucleotides matching TRBD2. The CDR3 runs to 19 residues. CDR1 is MNHGY and CDR2 is SAAAGT in the germline V gene. Germline trimming cut 5 bases from V and 6 bases from J; bases unmatched to any gene: 17. The CDR3 DNA is TGTGCCAGCAGTCCACCGGGACTAGCGGGCTTCTCCGTGCCCAATGAGCAGTTCTTC. It codes for CASSPPGLAGFSVPNEQFF.

The gene calls are TRBV25-1 and TRBJ2-3; D possibly corresponds to TRBD2 (5 bases). There are 14 residues in the CDR3. Germline assignment: CDR1 MGHDK and CDR2 SYGVNS. Between the trimmed V and J ends, which lost 2 bases and 5 bases, there was a span of 11 bases. The CDR3 spells CASSEPLAGDTQYF. The CDR3 coding sequence is TGTGCCAGCAGTGAACCCCTAGCTGGAGATACGCAGTATTTT.

CDR3: CASSPRLAGLSTDTQYF. In DNA form, the CDR3 reads TGCGCCAGCAGCCCCCGACTAGCGGGGTTAAGCACAGATACGCAGTATTTT. This rearrangement joins TRBV5-1 to TRBJ2-3, with 11 bases identical to TRBD2. There are 17 residues in the CDR3. V lost 4 bases, J lost 0 bases, and 7 bases stayed unmatched. The germline V gene encodes CDR1 SGHRS and CDR2 YFSETQ.

The J gene is TRBJ2-1, the V gene TRBV19; tentatively, D is TRBD2 (7 bases). The CDR3 spans 12 residues. Deletions cut 7 bases from V and 9 bases from J, with 13 bases between. CDR1 and CDR2 (germline): LNHDA, SQIVND (reference sequence). The CDR3 DNA is TGTGCCAGTAACCACAGGGAGGGTGAGCAGTTCTTC. Its protein product is CASNHREGEQFF.

This clone was counted once. V gene TRBV6-5 combines with J gene TRBJ2-3; D call uncertain. The germline gives CDR1 MNHEY, CDR2 SVGAGI. V lost 0 bases and J lost 1, with 11 bases in between. This CDR3 is built from 16 residues. CDR3 in DNA: TGTGCCAGCAGTTACTCGACCAGCTTTCGCACAGATACGCAGTATTTT. Translation gives CASSYSTSFRTDTQYF.

V usage is TRBV30 and J usage is TRBJ1-2; D is uncertain. Germline CDR1 GTSNPN, CDR2 SVGIG (reference sequence). CDR3 size: 11 residues. Trimming pared 2 bases from V and 7 bases from J, leaving 8 bases between. The CDR3 is CAWSPSGGYTF. The DNA of the CDR3 is TGTGCCTGGAGTCCCTCGGGTGGCTACACCTTC.

The rearrangement joins TRBV29-1 to TRBJ2-2; 7 positions match TRBD2. J lost 8 bases, V lost 4 bases, and 13 bases had no gene match. The CDR3 is made up of 15 amino acids. Germline CDR1 reads SQVTM; CDR2 reads ANQGSEA. CDR3: CSVGASGPREGELFF. The CDR3 region has the DNA TGCAGCGTTGGGGCTAGCGGTCCCCGGGAAGGGGAGCTGTTTTTT.

The CDR3 region has the DNA TGTGCCAGCAGCTTGATTGGGATCATGAACACTGAAGCTTTCTTT. Protein: CASSLIGIMNTEAFF. V and J are TRBV5-6 and TRBJ1-1; no clear D gene. Per the germline V gene, CDR1 is SGHDT and CDR2 is YYEEEE. This CDR3 region has 15 residues. Between the trimmed V and J ends, which lost 1 base and 0 bases, there was a span of 10 bases. The whole variable domain, remainder taken from reference TRBV5-6 and TRBJ1-1, is DAGVTQSPTHLIKTRGQQVTLRCSPKSGHDTVSWYQQALGQGPQFIFQYYEEEERQRGNFPDRFSGHQFPNYSSELNVNALLLGDSALYLCASSLIGIMNTEAFFGQGTRLTVV.

This clone has only a few counts. V gene TRBV1 combines with J gene TRBJ1-5; the tabulated D call, TRBD1, remains unverified against the DNA. TRBV1 is flagged as a pseudogene. CDR3 size: 18 residues. CDR3 amino acids: CTSRHPNDSDRSNQPQHF. In DNA, the CDR3 is TGCACCAGCAGGCACCCCAACGACTCGGACAGGTCCAATCAGCCCCAGCATTTT.

The CDR3 here is CASRGQTNEKLFF. The DNA for the CDR3 is TGTGCCAGCAGGGGACAGACTAATGAAAAACTGTTTTTT. The rearrangement uses TRBV28 and TRBJ1-4, with TRBD1 matching 7 bases. The CDR3 spans 13 residues. The J segment lost 2 bases and the V segment lost 6 bases, leaving 0 bases of the junction unmatched. Germline V gives CDR1 MDHEN, CDR2 SYDVKM.

The chain couples TRBV9 to TRBJ1-1; D remains ambiguous. This CDR3 comprises 15 residues. Germline assignment: CDR1 SGDLS and CDR2 YYNGEE. V was pared by 0 bases and J by 3 bases, with 12 bases between. Here the CDR3 reads CASSVGGQLDTEAFF. As DNA, the CDR3 is TGTGCCAGCAGCGTAGGTGGGCAGTTGGACACTGAAGCTTTCTTT.

This clone was observed a handful of times. V is TRBV4-2 and J is TRBJ1-4; D is uncertain. V lost 6 bases to trimming and J lost 0 bases, with 11 bases between them. Germline V gene data show CDR1 as LGHNA and CDR2 as YNFKEQ. The CDR3 spans 15 residues. For the CDR3, the DNA is TGTGCCAGCAGACGGAGGACCACAACTAATGAAAAACTGTTTTTT. Translation: CASRRRTTTNEKLFF.

V gene TRBV27 combines with J gene TRBJ2-5; 13 bases are a match to TRBD2. The CDR3 loop spans 16 amino acids. Germline CDR1 and CDR2: MNHEY and SMNVEV (reference sequence). The J segment lost 3 bases and the V segment lost 6 bases, leaving 7 bases of the junction unmatched. CDR3 bases: TGTGCCAGCAGCCGGGTCGGGACTAGCGGGAAAGAGACCCAGTACTTC. Its protein is CASSRVGTSGKETQYF.